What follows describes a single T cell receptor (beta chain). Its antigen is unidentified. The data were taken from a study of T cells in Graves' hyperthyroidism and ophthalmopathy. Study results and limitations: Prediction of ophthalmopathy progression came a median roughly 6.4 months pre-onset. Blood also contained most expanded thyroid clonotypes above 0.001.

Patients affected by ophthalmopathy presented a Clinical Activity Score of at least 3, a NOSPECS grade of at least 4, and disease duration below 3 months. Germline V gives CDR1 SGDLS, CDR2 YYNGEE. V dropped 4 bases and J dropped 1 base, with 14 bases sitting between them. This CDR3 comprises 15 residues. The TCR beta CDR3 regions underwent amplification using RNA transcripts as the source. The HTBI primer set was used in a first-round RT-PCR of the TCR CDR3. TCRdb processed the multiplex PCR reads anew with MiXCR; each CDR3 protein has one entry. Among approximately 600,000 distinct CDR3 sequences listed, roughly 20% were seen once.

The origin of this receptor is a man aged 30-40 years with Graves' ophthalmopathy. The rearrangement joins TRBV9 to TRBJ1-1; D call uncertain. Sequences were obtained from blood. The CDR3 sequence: CASSQTAGPNTEAFF. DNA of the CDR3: TGTGCCAGCAGCCAAACTGCGGGCCCGAACACTGAAGCTTTCTTT.